The entry below describes one T cell receptor (beta chain). V lost 4 bases and J lost 0; bases outside the gene matches: 7. From germline, CDR1 is MDHEN and CDR2 SYDVKM. The CDR3 runs to 17 residues. The entry originates in a study of blood T cell repertoires in COVID-19. Background on the study: The study drew acute and convalescent COVID-19 samples from the United States, Italy and Spain. PBMCs, B-cell-depleted T cells, or T cells were the source of the cDNA or gDNA that made up the material.

Methods used by the authors: By means of reference gene primer amplification, nucleated cell counts were estimated. Some clones are missing from TCRdb's copy, which holds only in-frame ones; the method was immunoSEQ multiplex PCR. The V and J calls and the clone size are those of that table, but D and trimming were determined from the DNA. The sample contains 45,000 or so clones, around 90% of which appear only once. Sequencing was performed on peripheral blood. The V gene is TRBV28, the J gene TRBJ1-5; TRBD1 agrees at 9 bases. The receptor was derived from a woman older than 75 with active COVID-19. The DNA of the CDR3 is TGTGCCAGCAGTTCCACCCGGGACAGGGATAGCAATCAGCCCCAGCATTTT. Its protein is CASSSTRDRDSNQPQHF.